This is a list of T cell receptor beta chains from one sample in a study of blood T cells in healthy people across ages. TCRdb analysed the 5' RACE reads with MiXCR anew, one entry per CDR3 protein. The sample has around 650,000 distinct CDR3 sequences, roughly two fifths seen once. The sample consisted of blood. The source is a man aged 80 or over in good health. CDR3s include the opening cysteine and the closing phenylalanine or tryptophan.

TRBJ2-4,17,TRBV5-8,CASSPTGLAVAKNIQYF
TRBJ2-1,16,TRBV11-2,CASSLGAYPTYNEQVF
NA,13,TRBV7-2,CASSLTDGETQYF
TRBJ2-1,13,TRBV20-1,CSGLQSSYNEQFF
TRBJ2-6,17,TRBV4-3,CASSQEGDGSGANVLTF
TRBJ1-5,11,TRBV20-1,CSARDSRLQHF
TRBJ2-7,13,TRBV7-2,CASKGGGPYEQYF
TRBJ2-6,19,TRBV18,CASSQNRDRGNSGANVLTF
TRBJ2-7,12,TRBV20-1,CSARLDSYEQYF
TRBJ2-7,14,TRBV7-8,CASSLGTNPYEQYF
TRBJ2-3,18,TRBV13,CASSPAGTGSPTADTQYF
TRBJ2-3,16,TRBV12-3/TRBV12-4,CASSITGLGSTDTQYF
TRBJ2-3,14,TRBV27,CASSVRVGTDTQYF
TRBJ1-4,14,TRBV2,CASSHRVQGEKLFF
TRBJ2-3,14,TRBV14,CASSLTLTSATQYF
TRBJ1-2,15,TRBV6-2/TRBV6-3,CASKTGRTDDYGYTF
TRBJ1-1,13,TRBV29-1,CSVGLTMNTEAFF
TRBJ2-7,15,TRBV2,CASSAGASGTLKQYF
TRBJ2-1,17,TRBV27,CASSDWAGRYSYNEQFF
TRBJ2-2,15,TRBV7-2,CASSSTSRTTGELFF
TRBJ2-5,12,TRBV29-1,CSGRDMPGTQYF
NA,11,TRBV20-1,CSAPDTYEQYF
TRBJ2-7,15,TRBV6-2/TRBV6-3,CASSIASGNSYEQYF
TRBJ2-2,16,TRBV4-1,CASSQADGGNTGELFF
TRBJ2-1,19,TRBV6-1,CASNDPTSGRPHPPDEQFF
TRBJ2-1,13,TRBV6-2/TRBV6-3,CASSDISGNEQFF
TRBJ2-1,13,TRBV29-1,CSVDGRVNNEQFF
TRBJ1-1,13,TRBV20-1,CSASRQGRTEAFF
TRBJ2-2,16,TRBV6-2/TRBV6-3,CASSSQDSRVTGELFF
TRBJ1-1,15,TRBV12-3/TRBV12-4,CASSRPGQGDTEAFF
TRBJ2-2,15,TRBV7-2,CASSLGGAGTGELFF
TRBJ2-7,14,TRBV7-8,CASSLDENSYEQYF
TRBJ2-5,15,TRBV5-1,CASSLTGPPSNEQYF
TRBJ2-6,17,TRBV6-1,CASRGMTGVSGANVLTF
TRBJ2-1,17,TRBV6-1,CASSDLGGSTLRGEQFF
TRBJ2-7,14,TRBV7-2,CASRTGPISYEQYF
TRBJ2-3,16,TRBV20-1,CSAALAGGPNTDTQYF
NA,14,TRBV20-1,CSARRGAWEETQYF
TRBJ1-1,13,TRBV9,CASSAGTVPEAFF
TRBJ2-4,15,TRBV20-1,CSVGGGAEAKNIQYF
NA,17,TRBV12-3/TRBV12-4,CASSPLTGAPGGRTQYF
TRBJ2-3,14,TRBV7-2,CASSYLAGGDTQYF
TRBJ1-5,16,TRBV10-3,CAISGSFIGSNQPQHF
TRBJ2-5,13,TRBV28,CASSLNPSVTQYF
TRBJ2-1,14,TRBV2,CASAVPSSYNEQFF
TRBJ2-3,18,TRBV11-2,CASSLTGTSVASTDTQYF
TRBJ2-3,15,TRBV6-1,CASSDSGTYADTQYF
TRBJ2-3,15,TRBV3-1,CASSQGGGFTDTQDF
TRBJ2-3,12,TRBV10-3,CAISDATDTQYF